Below are 5 T cell receptor beta chains sequenced from a single sample in a study of cytomegalovirus exposure and HLA in healthy donors. Researchers ran the PCR with 60 Vbeta and 13 Jbeta primers. Here immunoSEQ multiplex PCR was the method, and the copy in TCRdb shows in-frame clones only, minus some. Of about 130,000 clones in the sample, roughly 80% were seen once. The sequenced sample consisted of PBMCs. The receptors stem from a woman aged 40 to 49 in good health and CMV-seropositive.

Here the CDR3 reads CASSSDRAKGNSPLHF. In nucleotides, the CDR3 is TGTGCCAGCAGCTCGGACAGGGCGAAGGGGAATTCACCCCTCCACTTT. The genes are TRBV7-9 and TRBJ1-6; 8 nucleotides match TRBD1. The CDR3 has 16 residues. The trim removed 4 bases at V and 7 bases at J, leaving 9 bases unmatched. Germline CDR1 SEHNR, CDR2 FQNEAQ (reference sequence).

The chain has TRBV27 and TRBJ2-7; weak D call: TRBD1 (6 bases). The CDR3 is 13 amino acids. The germline V gene encodes CDR1 MNHEY and CDR2 SMNVEV (reference sequence). The V end was cut by 4 bases, the J end by 6 bases, with 13 bases between. This chain's CDR3 is CASSSRTVTEQYF. The CDR3 coding sequence is TGTGCCAGCAGTTCGCGGACAGTAACCGAGCAGTACTTC.

The chain links TRBV18 to TRBJ1-1; possibly TRBD1 for D (5 bases). Germline V CDR1 and CDR2: KGHSH, LQKENI. V was cut by 2 bases and J by 5 bases, with 15 bases left in between. This CDR3 is 15 amino acids long. The CDR3 bases are TGTGCCAGCTCACCAGAGGAGGGGTCTATGACTGAAGCTTTCTTT. Translated, it gives CASSPEEGSMTEAFF.

The gene calls are TRBV7-3 and TRBJ2-1; a weak D match, TRBD1 (6 bases). Per the germline V gene, CDR1 is SGHTA and CDR2 is FQGTGA. CDR3 length equals 16 residues. The V end was cut by 5 bases, the J end by 7 bases, with 21 bases between. The CDR3 reads CASSPRGGRVSNEQFF. DNA for the CDR3: TGTGCCAGCAGCCCCAGGGGCGGGCGGGTATCGAATGAGCAGTTCTTC.

This clone turned up a few times. The chain uses TRBV2 and TRBJ1-2, with TRBD1 matching 7 bases. Per the germline V gene, CDR1 is SNHLY and CDR2 is FYNNEI. The trim removed 6 bases at V and 4 bases at J, leaving 11 bases unmatched. The CDR3 runs to 15 residues. In nucleotides, the CDR3 is TGTGCCAGCAGAGCGGACAGGCAGGCGGCCTATGGCTACACCTTC. It is translated as CASRADRQAAYGYTF.